This TCR beta chain was recorded in a study of cytomegalovirus exposure and HLA in healthy donors. From germline, CDR1 is SGHRS and CDR2 YFSETQ. The V and J ends lost 4 bases and 2 bases respectively, with 17 bases between them. The CDR3 loop spans 16 amino acids. The PCR employed 60 Vbeta primers together with 13 Jbeta primers. Some clones are missing from TCRdb's copy, which holds only in-frame ones; the method was immunoSEQ multiplex PCR. The repertoire holds 150,000 or so clones, around 75% seen once, with under 2% in the top ten. The rearrangement links TRBV5-1 to TRBJ2-3; no definite D call. Sequencing input: PBMCs. The source of this sequence is a woman younger than 30 in good health and CMV-seronegative. CDR3 region: CASSPNSGSYTDTQYF. CDR3 bases: TGCGCCAGCAGCCCCAATTCCGGGTCTTACACAGATACGCAGTATTTT.